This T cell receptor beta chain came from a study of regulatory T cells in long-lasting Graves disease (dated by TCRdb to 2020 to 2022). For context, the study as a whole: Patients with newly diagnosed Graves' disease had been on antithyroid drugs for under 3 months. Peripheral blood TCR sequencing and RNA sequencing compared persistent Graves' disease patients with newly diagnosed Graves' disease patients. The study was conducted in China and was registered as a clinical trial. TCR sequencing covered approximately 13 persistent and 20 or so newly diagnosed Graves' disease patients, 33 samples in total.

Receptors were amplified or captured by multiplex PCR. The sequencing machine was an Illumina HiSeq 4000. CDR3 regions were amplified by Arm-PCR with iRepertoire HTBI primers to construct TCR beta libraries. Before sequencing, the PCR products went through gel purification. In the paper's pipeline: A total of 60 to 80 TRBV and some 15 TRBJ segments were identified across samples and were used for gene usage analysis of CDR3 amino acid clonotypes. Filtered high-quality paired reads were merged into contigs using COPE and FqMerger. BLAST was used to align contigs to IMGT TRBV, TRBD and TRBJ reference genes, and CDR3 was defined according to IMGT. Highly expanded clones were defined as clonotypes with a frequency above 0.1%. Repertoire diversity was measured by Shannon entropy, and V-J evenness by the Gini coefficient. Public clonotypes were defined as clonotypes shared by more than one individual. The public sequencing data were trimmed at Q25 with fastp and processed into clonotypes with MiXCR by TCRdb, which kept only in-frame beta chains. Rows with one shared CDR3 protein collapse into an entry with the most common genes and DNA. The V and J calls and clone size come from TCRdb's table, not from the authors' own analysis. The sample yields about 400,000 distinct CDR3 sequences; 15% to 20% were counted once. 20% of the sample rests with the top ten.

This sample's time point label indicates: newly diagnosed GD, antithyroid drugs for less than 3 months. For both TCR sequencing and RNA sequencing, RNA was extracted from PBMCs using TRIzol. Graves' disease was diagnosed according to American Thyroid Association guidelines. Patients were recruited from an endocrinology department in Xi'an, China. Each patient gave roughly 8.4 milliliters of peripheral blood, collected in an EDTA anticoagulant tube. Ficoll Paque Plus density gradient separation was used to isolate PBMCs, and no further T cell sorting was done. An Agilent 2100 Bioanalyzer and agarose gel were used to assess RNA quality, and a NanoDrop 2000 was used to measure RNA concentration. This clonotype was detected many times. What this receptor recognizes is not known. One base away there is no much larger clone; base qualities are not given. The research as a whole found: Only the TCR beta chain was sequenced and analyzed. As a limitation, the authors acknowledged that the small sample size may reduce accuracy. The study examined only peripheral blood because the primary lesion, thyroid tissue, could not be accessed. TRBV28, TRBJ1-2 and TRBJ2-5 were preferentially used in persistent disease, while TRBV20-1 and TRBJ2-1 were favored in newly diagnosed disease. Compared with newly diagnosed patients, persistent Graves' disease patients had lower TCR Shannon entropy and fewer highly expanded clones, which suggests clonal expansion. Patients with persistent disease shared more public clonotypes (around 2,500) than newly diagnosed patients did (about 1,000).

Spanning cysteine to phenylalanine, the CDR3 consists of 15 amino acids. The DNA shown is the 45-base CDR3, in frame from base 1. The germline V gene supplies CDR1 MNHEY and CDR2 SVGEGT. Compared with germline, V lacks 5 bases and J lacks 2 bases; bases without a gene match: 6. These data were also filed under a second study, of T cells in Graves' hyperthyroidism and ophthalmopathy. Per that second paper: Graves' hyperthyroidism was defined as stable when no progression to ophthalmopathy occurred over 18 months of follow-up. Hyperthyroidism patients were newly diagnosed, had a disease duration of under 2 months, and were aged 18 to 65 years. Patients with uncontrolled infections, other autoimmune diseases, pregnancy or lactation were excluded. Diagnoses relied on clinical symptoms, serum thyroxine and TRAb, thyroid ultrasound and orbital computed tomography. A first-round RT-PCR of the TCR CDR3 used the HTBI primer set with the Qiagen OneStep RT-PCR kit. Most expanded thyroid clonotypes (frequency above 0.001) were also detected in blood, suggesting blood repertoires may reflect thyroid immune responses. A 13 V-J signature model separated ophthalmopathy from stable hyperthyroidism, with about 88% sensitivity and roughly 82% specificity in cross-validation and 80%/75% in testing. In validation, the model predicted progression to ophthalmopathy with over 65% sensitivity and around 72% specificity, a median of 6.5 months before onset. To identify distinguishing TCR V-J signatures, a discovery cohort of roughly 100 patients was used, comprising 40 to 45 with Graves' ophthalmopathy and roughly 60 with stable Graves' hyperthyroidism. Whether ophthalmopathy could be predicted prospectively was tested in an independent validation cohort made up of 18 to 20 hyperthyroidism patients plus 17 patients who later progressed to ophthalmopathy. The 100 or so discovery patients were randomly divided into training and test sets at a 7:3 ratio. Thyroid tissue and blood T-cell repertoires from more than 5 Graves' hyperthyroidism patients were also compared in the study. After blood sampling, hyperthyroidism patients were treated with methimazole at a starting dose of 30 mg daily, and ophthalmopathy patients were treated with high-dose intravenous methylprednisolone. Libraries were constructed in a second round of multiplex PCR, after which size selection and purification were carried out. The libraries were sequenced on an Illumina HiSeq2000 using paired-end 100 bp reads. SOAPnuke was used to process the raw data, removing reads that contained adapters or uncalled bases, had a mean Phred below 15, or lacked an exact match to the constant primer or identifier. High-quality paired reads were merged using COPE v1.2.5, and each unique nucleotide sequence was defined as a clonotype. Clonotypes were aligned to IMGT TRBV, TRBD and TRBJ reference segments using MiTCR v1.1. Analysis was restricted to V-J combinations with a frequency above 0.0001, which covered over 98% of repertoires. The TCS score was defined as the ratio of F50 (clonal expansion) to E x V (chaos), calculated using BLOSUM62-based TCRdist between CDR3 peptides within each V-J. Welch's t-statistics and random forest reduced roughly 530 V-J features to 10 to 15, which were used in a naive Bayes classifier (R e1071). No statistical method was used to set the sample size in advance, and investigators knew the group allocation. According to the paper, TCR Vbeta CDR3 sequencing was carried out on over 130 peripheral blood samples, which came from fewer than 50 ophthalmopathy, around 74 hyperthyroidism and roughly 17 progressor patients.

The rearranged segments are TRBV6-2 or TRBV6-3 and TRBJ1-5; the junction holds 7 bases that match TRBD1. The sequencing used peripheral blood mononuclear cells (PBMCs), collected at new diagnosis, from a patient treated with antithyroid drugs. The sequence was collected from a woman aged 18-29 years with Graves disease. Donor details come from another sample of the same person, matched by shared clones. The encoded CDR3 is CASSEQGNGNQPQHF. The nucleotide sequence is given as TGTGCCAGCAGTGAACAGGGGAACGGCAATCAGCCCCAGCATTTT.